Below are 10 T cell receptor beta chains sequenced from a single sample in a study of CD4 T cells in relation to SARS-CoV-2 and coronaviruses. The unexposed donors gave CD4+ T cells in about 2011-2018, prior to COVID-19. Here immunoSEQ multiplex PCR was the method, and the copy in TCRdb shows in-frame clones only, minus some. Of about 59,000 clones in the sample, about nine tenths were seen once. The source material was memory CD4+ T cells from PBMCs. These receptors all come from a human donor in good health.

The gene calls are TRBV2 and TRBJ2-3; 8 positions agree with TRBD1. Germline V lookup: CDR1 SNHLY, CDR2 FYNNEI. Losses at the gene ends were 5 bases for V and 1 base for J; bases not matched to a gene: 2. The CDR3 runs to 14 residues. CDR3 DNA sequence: TGTGCCAGCAGTCCGGACAGGGGCACAGATACGCAGTATTTT. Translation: CASSPDRGTDTQYF. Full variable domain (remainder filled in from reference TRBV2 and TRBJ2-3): EPEVTQTPSHQVTQMGQEVILRCVPISNHLYFYWYRQILGQKVEFLVSFYNNEISEKSEIFDDQFSVERPDGSNFTLKIRSTKLEDSAMYFCASSPDRGTDTQYFGPGTRLTVL.

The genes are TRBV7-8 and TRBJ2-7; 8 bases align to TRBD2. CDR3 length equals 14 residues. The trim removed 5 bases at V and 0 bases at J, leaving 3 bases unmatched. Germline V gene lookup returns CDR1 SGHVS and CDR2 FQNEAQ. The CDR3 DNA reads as TGTGCCAGCAGCCGGGGGGGTGGCTCCTACGAGCAGTACTTC. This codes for CASSRGGGSYEQYF.

The CDR3 sequence: CASSEVGQEAFF. In DNA form, the CDR3 reads TGTGCCAGCAGTGAAGTGGGGCAAGAAGCTTTCTTT. The rearrangement uses TRBV2 and TRBJ1-1; a weak D match, TRBD1 (5 bases). Trimming took off 1 base at V and 8 bases at J, with 8 bases between the two ends. Germline assignment: CDR1 SNHLY and CDR2 FYNNEI. The CDR3 runs to 12 residues.

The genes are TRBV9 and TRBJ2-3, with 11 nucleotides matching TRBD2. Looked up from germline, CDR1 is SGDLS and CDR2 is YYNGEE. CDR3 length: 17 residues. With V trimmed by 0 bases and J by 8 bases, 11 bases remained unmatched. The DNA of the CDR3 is TGTGCCAGCAGCGTAGCGACTAGCGGGACTTCACAAGTTACGCAGTATTTT. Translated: CASSVATSGTSQVTQYF.

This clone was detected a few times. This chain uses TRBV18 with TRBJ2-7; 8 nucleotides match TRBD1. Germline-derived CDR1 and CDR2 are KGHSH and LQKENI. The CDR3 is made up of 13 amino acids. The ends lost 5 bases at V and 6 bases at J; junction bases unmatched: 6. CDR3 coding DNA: TGTGCCAGCTCAGACGGGACAGGAGGCGAGCAGTACTTC. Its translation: CASSDGTGGEQYF.

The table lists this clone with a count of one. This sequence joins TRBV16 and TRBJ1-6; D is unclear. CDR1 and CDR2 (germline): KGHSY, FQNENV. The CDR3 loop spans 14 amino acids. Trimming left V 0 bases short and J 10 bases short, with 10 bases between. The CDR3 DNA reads TGTGCCAGCAGCCAATCCTTTTCGGGGTCACCCCTCCACTTT. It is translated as CASSQSFSGSPLHF.

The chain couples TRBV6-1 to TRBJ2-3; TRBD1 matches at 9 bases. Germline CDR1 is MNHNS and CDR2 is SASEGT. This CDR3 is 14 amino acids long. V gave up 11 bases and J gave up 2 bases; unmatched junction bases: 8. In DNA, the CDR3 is TGTGCCGGCAAACGGGACAGGGACACAGATACGCAGTATTTT. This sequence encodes CAGKRDRDTDTQYF.

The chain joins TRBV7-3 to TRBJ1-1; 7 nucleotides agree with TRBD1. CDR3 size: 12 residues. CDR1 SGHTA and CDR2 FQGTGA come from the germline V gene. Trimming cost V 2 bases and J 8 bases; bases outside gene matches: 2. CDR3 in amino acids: CASSLGGQEAFF. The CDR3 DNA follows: TGTGCCAGCAGCTTAGGGGGACAGGAAGCTTTCTTT.

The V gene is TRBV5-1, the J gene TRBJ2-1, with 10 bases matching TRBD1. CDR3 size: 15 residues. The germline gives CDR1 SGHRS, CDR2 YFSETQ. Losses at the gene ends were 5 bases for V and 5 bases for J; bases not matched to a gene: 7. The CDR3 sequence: CASSSRDRGNNEQFF. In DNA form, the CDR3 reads TGCGCCAGCAGTTCCCGGGACAGGGGTAACAATGAGCAGTTCTTC. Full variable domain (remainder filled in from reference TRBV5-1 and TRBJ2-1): KAGVTQTPRYLIKTRGQQVTLSCSPISGHRSVSWYQQTPGQGLQFLFEYFSETQRNKGNFPGRFSGRQFSNSRSEMNVSTLELGDSALYLCASSSRDRGNNEQFFGPGTRLTVL.

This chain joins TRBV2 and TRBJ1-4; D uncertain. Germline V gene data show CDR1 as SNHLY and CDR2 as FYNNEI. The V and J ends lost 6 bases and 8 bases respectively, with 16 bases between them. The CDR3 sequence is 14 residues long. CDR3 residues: CASSGDLAKEKLFF. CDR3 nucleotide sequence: TGTGCCAGCAGCGGAGACCTGGCAAAAGAAAAACTGTTTTTT.